A single sample gave rise to the 28 T cell receptor beta chains below, sequenced in a study of technical replicates of blood from a few donors (dated by TCRdb to about 2017). Library construction relied on the immunoSEQ multiplex PCR assay. Drawn from immuneACCESS, this table holds only the in-frame rearrangements with V and J called that TCRdb kept. Clones are partly lost; checked studies trace under half to an unresolved V gene and leave the rest unexplained. The sample contains about 73,000 clones, around 93% of them found a single time. Jointly, the top ten make up 0.2% to 0.3% of the sample. Material for sequencing was T cells isolated from PBMCs. These receptors all stem from a human donor in good health.

This chain uses TRBV10-2 with TRBJ1-1, with 8 bases lining up with TRBD1. This CDR3 spans 13 amino acids. Looked up from germline, CDR1 is WSHSY and CDR2 is SAAADI. Unmatched junction bases numbered 6, after V lost 6 bases and J lost 6 bases. CDR3 DNA: TGCGCCAGCAGGATAGACAGGGGCGCTGAAGCTTTCTTT. Translating it yields CASRIDRGAEAFF.

The V and J genes are TRBV6-5 and TRBJ2-7; TRBD1 agrees at 10 bases. The CDR3 spans 15 residues. V lost 6 bases to trimming and J lost 5 bases; unmatched junction nucleotides: 10. The germline V gene has CDR1 MNHEY and CDR2 SVGAGI. The CDR3 nucleotides are TGTGCCAGCAGACCCAACCGGGACAGGGGTCACGAGCAGTACTTC. It codes for CASRPNRDRGHEQYF.

J is TRBJ2-7 and V is TRBV2, with D possibly matching TRBD1 (6 bases). V gave up 6 bases and J gave up 2 bases, with 11 bases separating them. The CDR3 consists of 13 residues. CDR1 and CDR2 (germline): SNHLY, FYNNEI. CDR3 coding DNA: TGTGCCAGCAGCTTGGACAGTACCTACGAGCAGTACTTC. It encodes CASSLDSTYEQYF.

This clone showed up just once. The chain has TRBV19 and TRBJ2-3; 9 bases fit TRBD1. Germline lookup yields CDR1 LNHDA and CDR2 SQIVND (reference sequence). The CDR3 is 16 amino acids. The V and J ends lost 6 bases and 2 bases, in that order; junction bases with no gene match: 9. The CDR3 DNA follows: TGTGCCAGTAGCCTGGACAGGGGAACCCTCACAGATACGCAGTATTTT. Encoded protein: CASSLDRGTLTDTQYF.

V is TRBV27 and J is TRBJ2-3, with D possibly matching TRBD1 (5 bases). The V gene's germline CDR1 is MNHEY and CDR2 SMNVEV (reference sequence). V gave up 4 bases and J gave up 4 bases, with 12 bases separating them. There are 14 residues in the CDR3. CDR3 bases: TGTGCCAGCAGTTCTCCCCCAGGGTCAGATACGCAGTATTTT. Translated, it gives CASSSPPGSDTQYF.

The chain couples TRBV13 to TRBJ2-7; D remains ambiguous. The CDR3 length is 12 residues. Trimming took off 3 bases at V and 5 bases at J, with 8 bases between the two ends. Germline V gene sequence: CDR1 PRHDT, CDR2 FYEKMQ (reference sequence). The CDR3 loop reads CASSLMGNEQYF. The CDR3 DNA reads TGTGCCAGCAGCTTGATGGGCAACGAGCAGTACTTC.

This chain links TRBV19 with TRBJ1-2; 7 nucleotides match TRBD1. V shed 6 bases, J shed 4 bases, and the junction held 8 bases outside the gene matches. Germline V gene data show CDR1 as LNHDA and CDR2 as SQIVND (reference sequence). The CDR3 runs 14 residues. The CDR3 sequence: CASRHRQGVYGYTF. CDR3 DNA: TGTGCCAGTAGACACCGACAGGGCGTCTATGGCTACACCTTC. The full variable domain, rest sourced from reference TRBV19 and TRBJ1-2, is DGGITQSPKYLFRKEGQNVTLSCEQNLNHDAMYWYRQDPGQGLRLIYYSQIVNDFQKGDIAEGYSVSREKKESFPLTVTSAQKNPTAFYLCASRHRQGVYGYTFGSGTRLTVV.

The V and J genes are TRBV13 and TRBJ1-1; D is unresolved. The V gene lost 1 base and the J gene lost 10 bases, with 13 bases spanning the gap. This CDR3 has 13 amino acids. In germline, CDR1 is PRHDT, CDR2 FYEKMQ (reference sequence). CDR3 sequence (DNA): TGTGCCAGCAGCTTAGCTACAGCCGGAGGAGCTTTCTTT. This encodes CASSLATAGGAFF.

The chain employs TRBV6-5 and TRBJ2-2; D is perhaps TRBD1 (6 bases). Trimming left V 2 bases short and J 3 bases short, with 13 bases between. This CDR3 comprises 16 residues. CDR1 and CDR2 (germline): MNHEY, SVGAGI. CDR3 nucleotides: TGTGCCAGCAGTTACCCTCGAAAGGGGGACACCGGGGAGCTGTTTTTT. It specifies CASSYPRKGDTGELFF.

The chain is built from TRBV5-1 and TRBJ2-5, with unresolved D. In germline, CDR1 is SGHRS, CDR2 YFSETQ. Trimming took off 0 bases at V and 1 base at J, with 4 bases between the two ends. There are 13 residues in the CDR3. In DNA, the CDR3 is TGCGCCAGCAGCTTGGCTATCCAAGAGACCCAGTACTTC. Translated: CASSLAIQETQYF.

The rearrangement joins TRBV5-6 to TRBJ2-2, with TRBD2 identical over 9 bases. Trimming at V came to 5 bases and at J to 3 bases, leaving 11 bases not matched to a gene. The CDR3 sequence is 17 residues long. CDR1 and CDR2 from the germline V gene are SGHDT and YYEEEE. Here the CDR3 DNA reads TGTGCCAGCAGGAGGATACCGGGACTAGCTGACACCGGGGAGCTGTTTTTT. It specifies CASRRIPGLADTGELFF.

This chain links TRBV19 with TRBJ2-3; 9 nucleotides align to TRBD2. The junction had 14 bases not matched to a gene; V was cut back by 1 base and J by 6 bases. Germline-derived CDR1 and CDR2 are LNHDA and SQIVND (reference sequence). This CDR3 comprises 18 residues. The CDR3 nucleotides are TGTGCCAGTAGTATAGGGGGAGGCGGCGGGGGGGCCTTGGATACGCAGTATTTT. This encodes CASSIGGGGGGALDTQYF.

The chain combines TRBV6-5 with TRBJ2-7; D remains ambiguous. This CDR3 region has 13 residues. Germline-derived CDR1 and CDR2 are MNHEY and SVGAGI. Trimming cost V 0 bases and J 4 bases, with 7 bases left between them. The CDR3 DNA reads TGTGCCAGCAGTTACTCGTTCCAATACGAGCAGTACTTC. It encodes CASSYSFQYEQYF.

The V gene is TRBV2, the J gene TRBJ2-7, with TRBD1 as a possible D gene (6 bases). The V end was cut by 7 bases, the J end by 3 bases, with 13 bases between. The CDR3 runs 13 residues. Germline values: CDR1 SNHLY, CDR2 FYNNEI. This CDR3 is CASTPGVGYEQYF. CDR3 nucleotide sequence: TGTGCCAGCACCCCAGGGGTGGGCTACGAGCAGTACTTC.

V and J are TRBV5-1 and TRBJ2-3, with D possibly being TRBD2 (7 bases). In germline, CDR1 is SGHRS, CDR2 YFSETQ. The CDR3 is 14 residues long. The V gene lost 3 bases and the J gene lost 2 bases, with 10 bases spanning the gap. In nucleotides, the CDR3 is TGCGCCAGCAGCTCCGGGGGGCCCACAGATACGCAGTATTTT. It codes for CASSSGGPTDTQYF.

CDR3 in amino acids: CASSYLQGSYTF. The CDR3 DNA is TGTGCCAGCAGCTACCTACAGGGGTCCTACACCTTC. This chain connects TRBV28 to TRBJ1-2, with 7 nucleotides matching TRBD1. The CDR3 extends over 12 amino acids. The ends lost 6 bases at V and 10 bases at J; junction bases unmatched: 8. Germline CDR1 and CDR2: MDHEN and SYDVKM.

The V call is TRBV5-1, the J call TRBJ1-1; possible D gene TRBD1, 6 bases. The CDR3 loop spans 15 amino acids. Trimming stripped 0 bases from V and 1 base from J, with 10 bases between. Germline CDR1 and CDR2: SGHRS and YFSETQ. The CDR3 DNA is TGCGCCAGCAGCTTGGGGGGGGGCGGGAACACTGAAGCTTTCTTT. It encodes CASSLGGGGNTEAFF.

V is TRBV19 and J is TRBJ2-5; the match to TRBD2 covers 9 bases. Per germline, CDR1 LNHDA and CDR2 SQIVND (reference sequence). The CDR3 totals 16 residues. The J segment lost 0 bases and the V segment lost 3 bases, leaving 5 bases of the junction unmatched. The CDR3 DNA reads TGTGCCAGTAGTATTAGGACTAGCGCAAACCAAGAGACCCAGTACTTC. Translating it yields CASSIRTSANQETQYF.

This sequence joins TRBV10-2 and TRBJ2-1; maybe TRBD2 (5 bases). Per the germline V gene, CDR1 is WSHSY and CDR2 is SAAADI. V lost 6 bases, J lost 11 bases, and 8 bases lay in between. The CDR3 runs 10 residues. CDR3 amino acids: CASRDSKQFF. The CDR3 DNA sequence: TGCGCCAGCAGGGACTCCAAGCAGTTCTTC.

The gene calls are TRBV6-1 and TRBJ1-2; 9 bases are shared with TRBD1. From germline, CDR1 is MNHNS and CDR2 SASEGT. The CDR3 totals 14 residues. With V trimmed by 6 bases and J by 6 bases, 8 bases remained unmatched. The CDR3 DNA reads as TGTGCCAGCAGGCCAACAGGGGGCTTTAATGGCTACACCTTC. It specifies CASRPTGGFNGYTF.

The chain combines TRBV5-4 with TRBJ2-7; 9 bases fit TRBD2. V lost 1 base to trimming and J lost 3 bases; unmatched junction nucleotides: 2. The germline gives CDR1 SGHNT, CDR2 YYREEE (reference sequence). The CDR3 totals 14 residues. The CDR3 spells CASSLPAGGYEQYF. The CDR3 DNA is TGTGCCAGCAGCTTGCCAGCGGGGGGCTACGAGCAGTACTTC. Based on the CDR3 plus reference TRBV5-4 and TRBJ2-7, the full variable domain is ETGVTQSPTHLIKTRGQQVTLRCSSQSGHNTVSWYQQALGQGPQFIFQYYREEENGRGNFPPRFSGLQFPNYSSELNVNALELDDSALYLCASSLPAGGYEQYFGPGTRLTVT.

The rearrangement uses TRBV5-1 and TRBJ2-3; TRBD1 matches 7 bases. Germline CDR1 reads SGHRS; CDR2 reads YFSETQ. V lost 4 bases and J lost 3; bases outside the gene matches: 5. This CDR3 is 14 amino acids long. DNA of the CDR3: TGCGCCAGCAGCCAGGGGACAGTGACAGATACGCAGTATTTT. It is translated as CASSQGTVTDTQYF.

The chain combines TRBV6-5 with TRBJ2-3; 9 nucleotides agree with TRBD2. Germline V gene lookup returns CDR1 MNHEY and CDR2 SVGAGI. Trimming at V came to 6 bases and at J to 6 bases, leaving 10 bases not matched to a gene. This CDR3 is built from 15 residues. In DNA form, the CDR3 reads TGTGCCAGCAGGAAGCGGGGGGCAAACGGGGATACGCAGTATTTT. This sequence encodes CASRKRGANGDTQYF.

V usage is TRBV5-1 and J usage is TRBJ1-2; tentatively, D is TRBD1 (5 bases). The germline V gene encodes CDR1 SGHRS and CDR2 YFSETQ. The CDR3 is 13 residues long. V lost 0 bases, J lost 7 bases, and 10 bases lay in between. The CDR3 protein is CASSLGREAGYTF. As DNA, the CDR3 is TGCGCCAGCAGCTTGGGCAGGGAGGCTGGCTACACCTTC.

The chain joins TRBV28 to TRBJ2-7; possible D gene TRBD1, 5 bases. CDR3 length equals 16 residues. The germline CDR1 and CDR2 sequences are MDHEN and SYDVKM. The V end lost 5 bases, the J end lost 2 bases, and 19 bases lay between the germline ends. Written as DNA, the CDR3 is TGTGCCAGCAGTATCCCCGAGTTGGGGCTAGCCTACGAGCAGTACTTC. Translated: CASSIPELGLAYEQYF.

This clone was recorded only once. This chain links TRBV27 with TRBJ1-5; D gene uncertain. The V end lost 8 bases, the J end lost 5 bases, and 25 bases lay between the germline ends. The CDR3 length is 17 residues. In germline, CDR1 is MNHEY, CDR2 SMNVEV (reference sequence). CDR3 bases: TGTGCCAGCGGTTCCTTATCCGGCAGGCTAAGAGATCAGCCCCAGCATTTT. This encodes CASGSLSGRLRDQPQHF.

This chain joins TRBV12-5 and TRBJ2-2; 9 bases are shared with TRBD2. In germline, CDR1 is LGHNT, CDR2 FRNRAP. The CDR3 is 16 amino acids. The V segment lost 3 bases and the J segment 5 bases; nucleotides outside the gene matches: 7. For the CDR3, the DNA is TGTGCTAGTGGTTTTTGGGTAGCGGGAGAAACCGGGGAGCTGTTTTTT. Its translation: CASGFWVAGETGELFF.

J is TRBJ1-1 and V is TRBV6-1; weak D call: TRBD1 (6 bases). This CDR3 region has 15 residues. The V end was cut by 6 bases, the J end by 3 bases, with 17 bases between. Germline V lookup: CDR1 MNHNS, CDR2 SASEGT. The chain's CDR3 is CASSSTKQGYTEAFF. DNA of the CDR3: TGTGCCAGCAGCTCTACTAAACAGGGATACACTGAAGCTTTCTTT.